The 24 T cell receptor beta chains given below trace back to one sample, sequenced in a study of blood T cell repertoires in COVID-19. TCRdb keeps only in-frame clones here, not all; method: immunoSEQ multiplex PCR. The sample comprises fewer than 250,000 clones, around 90% of which are singletons, and less than 2% rests with the top ten. Sequencing was done on a sample of peripheral blood. These receptors originate from a man between 70 and 80 years old with acute or convalescent COVID-19.

The J gene is TRBJ1-5, the V gene TRBV5-5, with D possibly matching TRBD1 (6 bases). The CDR3 has 15 amino acids. Per the germline V gene, CDR1 is SGHKS and CDR2 is YYEKEE (reference sequence). The ends were cut back, 3 bases at V and 6 bases at J, with 16 bases in the middle. The CDR3 is CASSSTQGSGQPQHF. The CDR3 bases are TGTGCCAGCAGCTCAACACAGGGATCAGGTCAGCCCCAGCATTTT.

The J gene is TRBJ1-5, the V gene TRBV6-5; a possible D gene is TRBD1 (5 bases). Germline V gives CDR1 MNHEY, CDR2 SVGAGI. The CDR3 runs to 13 residues. The ends were cut back, 6 bases at V and 1 base at J, with 7 bases in the middle. CDR3 residues: CASSRQSNQPQHF. DNA for the CDR3: TGTGCCAGCAGCAGACAGAGCAATCAGCCCCAGCATTTT.

The J gene is TRBJ2-3, the V gene TRBV6-4; 7 bases align to TRBD1. The CDR3 is made up of 15 amino acids. J lost 1 base, V lost 2 bases, and 3 bases had no gene match. Germline CDR1 is MRHNA and CDR2 is SNTAGT. CDR3 region: CASSDTGQGTDTQYF. The CDR3 region has the DNA TGTGCCAGCAGTGACACCGGACAGGGCACAGATACGCAGTATTTT.

V and J are TRBV29-1 and TRBJ2-3; TRBD2 aligns across 9 bases. J lost 2 bases, V lost 4 bases, and 10 bases had no gene match. There are 16 residues in the CDR3. CDR1 and CDR2 from the germline V gene are SQVTM and ANQGSEA. This CDR3 is CSVGMRLAANTDTQYF. In DNA, the CDR3 is TGCAGCGTTGGGATGAGACTAGCGGCCAACACAGATACGCAGTATTTT.

The DNA of the CDR3 is TGCGCCAGCAGCCCGGGTCACAACCCGGGCAATGAGCAGTTCTTC. Translated, it gives CASSPGHNPGNEQFF. The chain has TRBV5-1 and TRBJ2-1; no clear D gene. The CDR3 extends over 15 amino acids. Germline V gene lookup returns CDR1 SGHRS and CDR2 YFSETQ. Trimming left V 4 bases short and J 6 bases short, with 17 bases between.

The genes are TRBV19 and TRBJ2-1; TRBD1 matches 9 bases. CDR1 LNHDA and CDR2 SQIVND come from the germline V gene (reference sequence). The CDR3 has 14 residues. With 4 bases clipped from V and 7 bases from J, the junction kept 5 bases outside the gene matches. CDR3 sequence (DNA): TGTGCCAGTAGTAGGGGACAGGGTATGAATGAGCAGTTCTTC. Protein product: CASSRGQGMNEQFF.

The rearrangement uses TRBV4-2 and TRBJ2-1; 9 bases agree with TRBD2. The CDR3 sequence is 16 residues long. V gave up 3 bases and J gave up 4 bases; unmatched junction bases: 7. Looked up from germline, CDR1 is LGHNA and CDR2 is YNFKEQ. The CDR3 DNA is TGTGCCAGCAGCCATGACCAGACTAGCGGATACAATGAGCAGTTCTTC. Protein product: CASSHDQTSGYNEQFF.

V usage is TRBV5-1 and J usage is TRBJ2-7; 7 bases line up with TRBD1. The V segment lost 4 bases and the J segment 6 bases; nucleotides outside the gene matches: 10. This CDR3 region has 14 residues. The V gene's germline CDR1 is SGHRS and CDR2 YFSETQ. CDR3 region: CASSTGDMRGEQYF. CDR3 coding DNA: TGCGCCAGCAGCACAGGGGACATGAGGGGCGAGCAGTACTTC.

This rearrangement joins TRBV7-2 to TRBJ1-1, with TRBD1 as a possible D gene (6 bases). V was shortened by 4 bases and J by 1 base, with 13 bases between the two germline ends. The CDR3 length is 15 residues. Per germline, CDR1 SGHTA and CDR2 FQGNSA. In nucleotides, the CDR3 is TGTGCCAGCAGCTCCACCAGGGGCGGGAACACTGAAGCTTTCTTT. Its translation is CASSSTRGGNTEAFF.

V is TRBV6-5 and J is TRBJ2-6, with D uncertain. Germline CDR1 MNHEY, CDR2 SVGAGI. V was clipped by 5 bases and J by 1 base, with 9 bases between them. CDR3 length: 15 residues. The CDR3 reads CASSLTTSGANVLTF. CDR3 nucleotides: TGTGCCAGCAGTCTTACAACGTCTGGGGCCAACGTCCTGACTTTC.

V is TRBV5-4 and J is TRBJ2-3; a weak D match, TRBD2 (5 bases). Trimming took 3 bases from V and 2 from J, leaving 19 bases between them. CDR1 and CDR2 from the germline V gene are SGHNT and YYREEE (reference sequence). CDR3 length equals 17 residues. CDR3: CASSSLEGRVYTDTQYF. The CDR3 DNA is TGTGCCAGCAGCTCCCTTGAGGGTCGAGTTTACACAGATACGCAGTATTTT.

A single count supports this clone. This chain connects TRBV19 to TRBJ1-1; D ambiguous. Germline values: CDR1 LNHDA, CDR2 SQIVND (reference sequence). Deletions cut 4 bases from V and 5 bases from J, with 11 bases between. The CDR3 extends over 13 amino acids. The CDR3 DNA reads TGTGCCAGTAGTACCTCATCGGGTACTGAAGCTTTCTTT. Its protein product is CASSTSSGTEAFF.

The gene calls are TRBV19 and TRBJ2-5; 8 nucleotides align to TRBD2. Germline V gives CDR1 LNHDA, CDR2 SQIVND (reference sequence). The CDR3 is made up of 14 amino acids. V lost 3 bases and J lost 5; bases outside the gene matches: 5. CDR3 in amino acids: CASSIGGARETQYF. The CDR3 nucleotides read TGTGCCAGTAGTATCGGGGGGGCGCGGGAGACCCAGTACTTC.

The rearrangement joins TRBV5-6 to TRBJ2-5; D unresolved. The CDR3 runs to 13 residues. V lost 4 bases to trimming and J lost 2 bases, with 9 bases between them. CDR1 and CDR2 (germline): SGHDT, YYEEEE. The CDR3 DNA reads as TGTGCCAGCAGCCCCGCGACACAAGAGACCCAGTACTTC. Translating gives CASSPATQETQYF.

The CDR3 spells CASSLEVLAGGLDEQFF. The CDR3 DNA sequence: TGCGCCAGCAGCTTGGAGGTACTAGCGGGAGGGCTCGATGAGCAGTTCTTC. The rearrangement joins TRBV5-1 to TRBJ2-1, with 13 bases matching TRBD2. This CDR3 contains 17 residues. Per germline, CDR1 SGHRS and CDR2 YFSETQ. Trimming took 0 bases from V and 8 from J; bases not matched to a gene: 8.

The V call is TRBV10-3, the J call TRBJ2-2, with 9 bases that match TRBD1. Germline V gene sequence: CDR1 ENHRY, CDR2 SYGVKD. Unmatched junction bases numbered 3, after V lost 8 bases and J lost 2 bases. The CDR3 is 14 amino acids. CDR3 sequence reads: CAILGQGNTGELFF. The CDR3 nucleotides are TGTGCCATCCTGGGACAGGGAAACACCGGGGAGCTGTTTTTT.

The chain recombines TRBV18 with TRBJ2-5, with a weak D call TRBD1 (5 bases). Germline CDR1 is KGHSH and CDR2 is LQKENI. Between the trimmed V and J ends, which lost 3 bases and 7 bases, there was a span of 12 bases. This CDR3 comprises 13 residues. The CDR3 DNA follows: TGTGCCAGCTCACCGGGGCGCTTCGGGACCCAGTACTTC. It codes for CASSPGRFGTQYF.

The chain joins TRBV28 to TRBJ2-1, with 12 bases identical to TRBD2. The CDR3 extends over 15 amino acids. The germline CDR1 and CDR2 sequences are MDHEN and SYDVKM. The ends lost 6 bases at V and 8 bases at J; junction bases unmatched: 8. The CDR3 nucleotides are TGTGCCAGCAGCAAGCTAGCGGGAGGGCAAGATGAGCAGTTCTTC. This codes for CASSKLAGGQDEQFF.

This clone was seen a few times. This chain links TRBV29-1 with TRBJ1-3; unclear D gene. The CDR3 is 11 residues long. V was trimmed by 5 bases and J by 4 bases, leaving 6 bases between them. Germline lookup yields CDR1 SQVTM and CDR2 ANQGSEA. The CDR3 DNA is TGCAGCGTTCTTGTGGGAAACACCATATATTTT. Its translation: CSVLVGNTIYF.

This chain joins TRBV5-6 and TRBJ1-2; D not certain. Trimming took 4 bases from V and 8 from J, leaving 21 bases between them. The germline gives CDR1 SGHDT, CDR2 YYEEEE. This CDR3 has 15 residues. This CDR3 reads CASSPRVFRNGGYTF. In nucleotides, the CDR3 is TGTGCCAGCAGCCCCCGCGTGTTCAGGAACGGCGGCTACACCTTC. The full variable domain, with the rest looked up from reference TRBV5-6 and TRBJ1-2, is DAGVTQSPTHLIKTRGQQVTLRCSPKSGHDTVSWYQQALGQGPQFIFQYYEEEERQRGNFPDRFSGHQFPNYSSELNVNALLLGDSALYLCASSPRVFRNGGYTFGSGTRLTVV.

The V gene is TRBV10-3, the J gene TRBJ1-5; 7 nucleotides match TRBD1. Losses at the gene ends were 5 bases for V and 4 bases for J; bases not matched to a gene: 8. The germline gives CDR1 ENHRY, CDR2 SYGVKD. The length of the CDR3 is 15 residues. CDR3 sequence (DNA): TGTGCCATCAGTAGAGGACAGGAACTTAATCAGCCCCAGCATTTT. Translating gives CAISRGQELNQPQHF.

CDR3 sequence (DNA): TGTGCCAGCGGAGGACTAGGCCTCCAAGAGACCCAGTACTTC. It is translated as CASGGLGLQETQYF. The chain has TRBV9 and TRBJ2-5; 7 bases align to TRBD2. J gave up 1 base and V 7 bases, and 7 bases lay outside the gene matches. CDR1 SGDLS and CDR2 YYNGEE come from the germline V gene. CDR3 length equals 14 residues.

The CDR3 sequence is CASSLHLSPHRAEETQYF. Written as DNA, the CDR3 is TGTGCCAGCAGCTTACACCTCTCCCCCCACAGAGCCGAAGAGACCCAGTACTTC. The chain has TRBV11-3 and TRBJ2-5; D not certain. Germline lookup yields CDR1 SGHNT and CDR2 YENEEA. Deletions cut 2 bases from V and 3 bases from J, with 22 bases between. The CDR3 runs 18 residues.

The rearrangement links TRBV10-3 to TRBJ1-2; maybe TRBD1 (6 bases). The germline V gene encodes CDR1 ENHRY and CDR2 SYGVKD. This CDR3 has 14 amino acids. V was pared by 2 bases and J by 4 bases, with 11 bases between. This CDR3 reads CAISEQGPRYGYTF. The DNA of the CDR3 is TGTGCCATCAGTGAGCAGGGGCCACGCTATGGCTACACCTTC.